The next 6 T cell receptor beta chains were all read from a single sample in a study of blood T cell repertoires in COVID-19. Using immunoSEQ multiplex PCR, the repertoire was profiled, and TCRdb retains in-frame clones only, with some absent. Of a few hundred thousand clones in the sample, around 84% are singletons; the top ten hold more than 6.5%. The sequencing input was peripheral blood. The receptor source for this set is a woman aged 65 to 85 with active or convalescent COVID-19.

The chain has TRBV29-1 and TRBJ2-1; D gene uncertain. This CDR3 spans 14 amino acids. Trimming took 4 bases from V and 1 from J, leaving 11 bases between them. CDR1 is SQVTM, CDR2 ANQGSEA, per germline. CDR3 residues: CSVGSTRSYNEQFF. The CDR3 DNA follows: TGCAGCGTTGGTTCCACGAGGTCCTACAATGAGCAGTTCTTC.

This chain's CDR3 is CASSYSPSTRRELFF. As DNA, the CDR3 is TGTGCCAGCAGTTACTCCCCTAGTACTAGGAGGGAGCTGTTTTTT. This chain connects TRBV6-5 to TRBJ2-2, with D possibly TRBD2 on 5 matching bases. The germline V gene has CDR1 MNHEY and CDR2 SVGAGI. This CDR3 has 15 amino acids. V shed 0 bases and J shed 9 bases, with 14 bases lying between them.

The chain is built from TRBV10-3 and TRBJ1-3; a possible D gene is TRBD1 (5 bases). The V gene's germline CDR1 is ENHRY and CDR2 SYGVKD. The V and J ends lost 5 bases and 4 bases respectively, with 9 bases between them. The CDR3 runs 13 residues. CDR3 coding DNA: TGTGCCATCAGTACAGGTTCCGGAAACACCATATATTTT. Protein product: CAISTGSGNTIYF.

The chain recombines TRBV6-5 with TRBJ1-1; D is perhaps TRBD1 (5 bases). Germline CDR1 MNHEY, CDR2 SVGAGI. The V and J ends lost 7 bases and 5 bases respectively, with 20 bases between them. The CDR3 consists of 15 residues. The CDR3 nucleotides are TGTGCCAGCACTATGGCCGGGGGGGGGAGGACTGAAGCTTTCTTT. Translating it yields CASTMAGGGRTEAFF.

Here the CDR3 DNA reads TGTGCCACCAGTGATCCCGGACAGGGTCTTTATGAGCAGTTCTTC. Its translation: CATSDPGQGLYEQFF. The rearrangement links TRBV24-1 to TRBJ2-1; 8 nucleotides line up with TRBD1. The trim removed 3 bases at V and 8 bases at J, leaving 8 bases unmatched. From germline, CDR1 is KGHDR and CDR2 SFDVKD. CDR3 length: 15 residues.

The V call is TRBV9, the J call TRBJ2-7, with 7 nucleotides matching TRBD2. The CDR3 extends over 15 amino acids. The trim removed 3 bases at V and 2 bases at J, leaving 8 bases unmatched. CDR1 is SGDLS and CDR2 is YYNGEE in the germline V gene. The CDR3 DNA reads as TGTGCCAGCAGCGCCCAGCGGGGCGCCACCTACGAGCAGTACTTC. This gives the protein CASSAQRGATYEQYF. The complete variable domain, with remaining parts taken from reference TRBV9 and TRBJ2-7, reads DSGVTQTPKHLITATGQRVTLRCSPRSGDLSVYWYQQSLDQGLQFLIQYYNGEERAKGNILERFSAQQFPDLHSELNLSSLELGDSALYFCASSAQRGATYEQYFGPGTRLTVT.